This is a list of T cell receptor beta chains from one sample in a study of shared clonotypes between healthy human individuals. The repertoire was sequenced with immunoSEQ multiplex PCR; TCRdb's copy has only in-frame clones and lacks some. This sample has approximately 500,000 clones, with almost 97% found just once. Sequencing was done on a sample of naive CD4+ T cells sorted from blood. Source of these receptors: a woman between 25 and 40 years old in good health. Each CDR3 is given with its conserved first and last residue. D genes are given only for firm matches. Expanded clones get a size class; other rows say once, few or many, or leave the size out.

j_gene,v_gene,abundance,d_gene,CDR3aa,CDR3nt
TRBJ1-2,TRBV6-6,NA,NA,CASSYHGTDYGYTF,TGTGCCAGCAGTTACCATGGGACGGACTATGGCTACACCTTC
TRBJ1-2,TRBV5-5,NA,TRBD1,CASRQQGAPGYTF,TGTGCCAGCAGACAACAGGGGGCCCCTGGCTACACCTTC
TRBJ1-3,TRBV9,NA,NA,CASSVRADGVYTIYF,TGTGCCAGCAGCGTACGTGCAGACGGGGTTTACACCATATATTTT
TRBJ1-2,TRBV6-5,NA,TRBD1,CASSYSEQGAGYTF,TGTGCCAGCAGTTACTCGGAACAGGGGGCTGGCTACACCTTC
TRBJ2-7,TRBV7-9,NA,NA,CASSLALGGFSSYEQYF,TGTGCCAGCAGCTTAGCGCTGGGCGGCTTTAGCTCCTACGAGCAGTACTTC
TRBJ2-6,TRBV7-8,NA,TRBD2,CASGWATGLAVLGANVLTF,TGTGCCAGTGGTTGGGCCACGGGACTAGCGGTTCTTGGGGCCAACGTCCTGACTTTC
TRBJ2-7,TRBV9,NA,TRBD1,CASSARPGGPYEQYF,TGTGCCAGCAGTGCTAGACCAGGGGGCCCCTACGAGCAGTACTTC
TRBJ2-7,TRBV5-1,NA,TRBD1,CASSLGGTETYEQYF,TGCGCCAGCAGCTTGGGGGGGACAGAGACTTACGAGCAGTACTTC
TRBJ2-7,TRBV5-1,NA,NA,CASSQDMLSSYEQYF,TGCGCCAGCAGCCAGGATATGCTATCATCCTACGAGCAGTACTTC
TRBJ2-7,TRBV5-1,NA,NA,CASSGTSSSSYEQYF,TGCGCCAGCAGCGGAACTAGCTCCAGCTCCTACGAGCAGTACTTC
TRBJ2-1,TRBV28,NA,TRBD1,CASRLQGANEQFF,TGTGCCAGCAGACTACAGGGGGCGAATGAGCAGTTCTTC
TRBJ2-3,TRBV5-1,NA,TRBD2,CASSLTSGVTTDTQYF,TGCGCCAGCAGCCTGACTAGCGGGGTTACCACAGATACGCAGTATTTT
TRBJ2-5,TRBV7-9,once,NA,CASSSMGESQETQYF,TGTGCCAGCAGCTCTATGGGGGAGAGCCAAGAGACCCAGTACTTC
TRBJ1-2,TRBV27,NA,NA,CASSFFPVVGGLNYGYTF,TGTGCCAGCAGTTTCTTCCCAGTAGTAGGGGGGTTAAACTATGGCTACACCTTC
TRBJ2-3,TRBV28,once,TRBD2,CASSLQQLAEGDTQYF,TGTGCCAGCAGTTTACAACAACTAGCGGAGGGGGATACGCAGTATTTT
TRBJ2-1,TRBV6-6,NA,NA,CASSSDRHNEQFF,TGTGCCAGCAGTTCCGACAGGCACAATGAGCAGTTCTTC
TRBJ2-3,TRBV12-5,NA,TRBD2,CASGFPAGRGLDTQYF,TGTGCTAGTGGTTTTCCCGCGGGGAGGGGATTAGATACGCAGTATTTT
TRBJ2-1,TRBV7-6,NA,TRBD2,CASSLAPGLAGGSSYNEQFF,TGTGCCAGCAGCTTAGCTCCGGGACTAGCGGGAGGAAGCTCCTACAATGAGCAGTTCTTC
TRBJ2-3,TRBV5-6,NA,NA,CASSWDGARTDTQYF,TGTGCCAGCAGCTGGGACGGTGCACGCACAGATACGCAGTATTTT
TRBJ1-2,TRBV4-1,NA,NA,CASSQDRLASRFGYTF,TGCGCCAGCAGCCAAGATCGGTTGGCTTCCCGGTTTGGCTACACCTTC
TRBJ1-6,TRBV19,NA,NA,CASTPNRNGYNSPLHF,TGTGCCAGTACCCCAAACAGGAACGGCTATAATTCACCCCTCCACTTT
TRBJ2-7,TRBV2,NA,NA,CASSERLSSYEQYF,TGTGCCAGCAGTGAGCGGCTCAGCTCCTACGAGCAGTACTTC
TRBJ2-5,TRBV7-6,NA,NA,CASSFWTFPKGETQYF,TGTGCCAGCAGCTTCTGGACATTCCCCAAGGGAGAGACCCAGTACTTC
TRBJ1-2,TRBV6-5,NA,NA,CASSYSSDGANYGYTF,TGTGCCAGCAGTTACTCGTCGGACGGAGCTAACTATGGCTACACCTTC
TRBJ2-7,TRBV2,NA,NA,CASSGDGLYEQYF,TGTGCCAGCAGTGGGGACGGCCTCTACGAGCAGTACTTC
TRBJ2-2,TRBV5-1,NA,TRBD2,CASSRLAETGELFF,TGCGCCAGCAGCCGACTAGCGGAAACCGGGGAGCTGTTTTTT
TRBJ2-6,TRBV5-6,NA,NA,CASSFNDERGLWGANVLTF,TGTGCCAGCAGCTTCAATGACGAGAGGGGCCTGTGGGGGGCCAACGTCCTGACTTTC
TRBJ2-3,TRBV4-1,once,TRBD2,CASSQVGAGDPDTQYF,TGCGCCAGCAGCCAAGTTGGGGCGGGAGACCCAGATACGCAGTATTTT
TRBJ1-5,TRBV11-2,NA,NA,CASSGAGNSNQPQHF,TGTGCCAGCAGCGGTGCAGGAAATAGCAATCAGCCCCAGCATTTT
TRBJ2-7,TRBV4-1,NA,TRBD1,CASSQDWNFGTGDYEQYF,TGCGCCAGCAGCCAAGATTGGAACTTCGGGACAGGGGACTACGAGCAGTACTTC
TRBJ2-5,TRBV5-8,NA,TRBD1,CASRSGTGMYQETQYF,TGTGCCAGCAGGTCCGGGACAGGGATGTACCAAGAGACCCAGTACTTC
TRBJ2-5,TRBV7-8,NA,NA,CASSTQLTAQETQYF,TGTGCCAGCAGCACCCAACTGACTGCCCAAGAGACCCAGTACTTC
TRBJ1-3,TRBV7-9,few,NA,CASSLMTLSGNTIYF,TGTGCCAGCAGCTTAATGACCCTGTCTGGAAACACCATATATTTT
TRBJ2-1,TRBV15,NA,TRBD2,CATSREVGLVYEQFF,TGTGCCACCAGCAGAGAGGTTGGACTAGTTTATGAGCAGTTCTTC
TRBJ2-3,TRBV14,NA,NA,CASSQESTDTQYF,TGTGCCAGCAGCCAAGAGAGCACAGATACGCAGTATTTT
TRBJ2-5,TRBV28,NA,TRBD2,CASSSLLAEEETQYF,TGTGCCAGCAGCTCTTTGCTAGCGGAAGAAGAGACCCAGTACTTC
TRBJ2-1,TRBV5-4,NA,TRBD2,CASSRPGAGEQFF,TGTGCCAGCAGCCGCCCGGGAGCGGGAGAGCAGTTCTTC
TRBJ2-3,TRBV2,NA,NA,CASTGSTDTQYF,TGTGCCAGCACTGGTAGCACAGATACGCAGTATTTT
TRBJ2-7,TRBV10-3,NA,NA,CAIRVSPTSSYEQYF,TGTGCCATCAGGGTTAGCCCCACGAGCTCCTACGAGCAGTACTTC
TRBJ2-7,TRBV28,NA,TRBD2,CASSLRLAAYEQYF,TGTGCCAGCAGTTTGCGGCTAGCGGCCTACGAGCAGTACTTC
TRBJ2-7,TRBV18,NA,NA,CASSPRTDTYEQYF,TGTGCCAGCTCACCGAGGACAGATACCTACGAGCAGTACTTC
TRBJ1-2,TRBV28,NA,NA,CASSIGTESYGYTF,TGTGCCAGCAGTATAGGCACAGAGTCCTATGGCTACACCTTC
TRBJ2-7,TRBV10-1,NA,NA,CASSRLGSSSGDEQYF,TGCGCCAGCAGCCGCCTGGGCAGTTCATCGGGGGACGAGCAGTACTTC
TRBJ1-5,TRBV18,NA,NA,CASSPRDYNQPQHF,TGTGCCAGCTCACCTCGGGACTACAATCAGCCCCAGCATTTT
TRBJ2-3,TRBV10-1,NA,TRBD2,CASSGTSGDPDTQYF,TGCGCCAGCAGTGGGACTAGCGGGGACCCAGATACGCAGTATTTT
TRBJ2-7,TRBV28,NA,TRBD2,CASTTSGPTYEQYF,TGTGCCAGTACGACTAGCGGGCCGACCTACGAGCAGTACTTC
TRBJ2-5,TRBV7-9,NA,TRBD2,CASSVSGNPETQYF,TGTGCCAGCAGCGTTAGCGGGAACCCAGAGACCCAGTACTTC
TRBJ1-2,TRBV5-4,NA,NA,CASSLQGAAYGYTF,TGTGCCAGCAGCTTGCAGGGCGCAGCCTATGGCTACACCTTC
TRBJ1-1,TRBV19,NA,NA,CASSIWGRANTEAFF,TGTGCCAGTAGTATCTGGGGACGGGCGAACACTGAAGCTTTCTTT
TRBJ2-7,TRBV7-3,NA,TRBD1,CASSPTTGIYEQYF,TGTGCCAGCAGCCCAACGACAGGGATCTACGAGCAGTACTTC
TRBJ2-7,TRBV7-6,NA,NA,CASSSILGGDGYEQYF,TGTGCCAGCAGCTCAATTTTAGGGGGAGATGGATACGAGCAGTACTTC